Listed here is a single T cell receptor (beta chain). Its specificity is unknown. CD8+ and CD4+ T cells from blood underwent TCR beta sequencing, which was carried out in a high-throughput format. In contrast to the negatively isolated CD8+ and CD4+ T cells, TEMRA cells were FACS-enriched. The CDR3 is made up of 16 amino acids. Trimming shortened V by 7 bases and J by 2 bases, and 19 bases separated the two germline ends. CDR1 ENHRY and CDR2 SYGVKD come from the germline V gene. This sample stems from a study of CD8 T cells in Susac syndrome. Points from the study as a whole: It was acknowledged in the study that the number of individuals who were included in its TCR sequencing and HLA analysis was relatively small.

Reverse transcription of about 0.45 to 1 ug RNA was carried out with random hexamers. The CDR3 of TCR beta was amplified by immunoSEQ multiplex PCR across 54 Vbeta and 13 Jbeta. TCRdb recomputed calls from the immunoSEQ multiplex PCR reads with MiXCR, one row per CDR3 protein. The sample lists about 210,000 distinct CDR3 sequences, approximately 95% occurring once. The receptor was derived from a human donor with multiple sclerosis. This chain connects TRBV10-3 to TRBJ2-3; D might be TRBD2 (6 bases). Sample: CD4+ T cells from PBMCs. CDR3 nucleotides: TGTGCCATCACCAATACCCGGGAGTCGGCCACAGATACGCAGTATTTT. It translates to CAITNTRESATDTQYF.